What follows is one TCR beta chain and its context. This specimen belongs to a study of T cell changes during pregnancy in multiple sclerosis. The CDR3 is 13 residues long. From germline, CDR1 is MNHEY and CDR2 SVGAGI. V was clipped by 7 bases and J by 1 base, with 11 bases between them. Using immunoSEQ multiplex PCR, the repertoire was profiled, and TCRdb retains in-frame clones only, with some absent. The table has 65,000 or so clones, 90% seen once; the top ten hold roughly 2.2%. The chain has TRBV6-5 and TRBJ2-7, with D perhaps TRBD2 (6 bases). The clonotype originates from a female donor in good health, enrolled as a control in a pregnancy study. This specimen consisted of peripheral blood, obtained in the second trimester of pregnancy. The CDR3 protein is CASKNRESYEQYF. The CDR3 DNA sequence: TGTGCCAGCAAAAATCGGGAGTCCTACGAGCAGTACTTC.